Included here is one T cell receptor (beta chain) sequence, with context. The antigen is unknown. A much larger clone sits a single nucleotide away, making a read error possible. The same CDR3 can be traced to other DNA sequences in this sample. The CDR3 runs to 15 residues. Trimming stripped 3 bases from V and 9 bases from J, with 22 bases between. Germline assignment: CDR1 GTSNPN and CDR2 SVGIG (reference sequence). Across several immunoSEQ plates, the genomic DNA of each subset was split evenly. TCRdb's copy holds only in-frame clones and misses some; the assay was immunoSEQ multiplex PCR. This table holds some 1,100,000 clones, about 80% found once. The sample comes from a study of shared clonotypes between healthy human individuals. Study results and limitations: Measured sharing among donors was expected to vary with sequencing depth. A small donor pool kept down the genetic and exposure-history diversity that was represented. Estimated richness values were generally larger in naive subsets than in memory subsets.

The sequenced material came from memory CD4+ T cells from PBMCs. Subset indicated: CD45RA-negative fraction. The receptor's source is a man younger than 30 in good health. Some clones in this sample may be carry-over from other donors' samples. The chain carries TRBV30 and TRBJ2-3, with D maybe TRBD2 (7 bases). CDR3 amino acids: CAWRKRGAGGDTQYF. The CDR3 DNA sequence: TGTGCCTGGAGGAAACGGGGGGCCGGTGGAGACACGCAGTATTTT.